This entry is about one T cell receptor (beta chain). As yet, its antigen is unknown. The DNA ends 3 residues before the CDR3 does, and the rest of the CDR3 is filled in from the germline J gene. The sample is drawn from a study of T cells in women clearing cervical HPV infection. Study conclusions and caveats: Each sample's T-cell count was unknown, possibly confounding richness. Cases carried less TRBV6-7 than controls: approximately 0.1% versus 0.16%.

Germline V gives CDR1 ENHRY, CDR2 SYGVKD. The V end lost 0 bases, the J end lost 6 bases, and 21 bases lay between the germline ends. There are 17 residues in the CDR3. Prevalent HPV16 infections were excluded; only incident single HPV16 infections included. Measured with immunoSEQ multiplex PCR; TCRdb has only the in-frame clones, and not every one. The listing contains about 39,000 clones. The receptor was derived from a woman aged 18 to 75 with a cervical HPV16 infection that either progressed to CIN3+ or cleared (not recorded which). Sequencing was performed on blood buffy coat. The rearrangement uses TRBV10-3 and TRBJ2-7; D possibly corresponds to TRBD1 (5 bases). The part of the CDR3 DNA that was read is TGTGCCATCAGTGAGTCGGGGCGACAGATCCAACGGTCCGAG. Residues: CAISESGRQIQRSE. The complete CDR3 reads CAISESGRQIQRSEQYF.